One and the same sample provided the 28 T cell receptor beta chains below, sequenced in a study of blood T cells in healthy people across ages. Alongside a J-beta primer mix, a sample-barcoded 5' primer served in a second PCR lasting about 6 to 12 cycles. Each CDR3 protein is one row after TCRdb ran MiXCR on the 5' RACE reads. The table has more than 650,000 distinct CDR3 sequences, about 20% seen once; the top ten hold about 22%. Sequenced sample: blood. The origin of the receptors is a man between 65 and 85 years old in good health.

This clonotype was seen at least ten times. The rearrangement links TRBV3-1 to TRBJ2-3; D perhaps matches TRBD1 (5 bases). CDR3 length equals 14 residues. The V gene's germline CDR1 is LGHDT and CDR2 YNNKEL (reference sequence). The CDR3 here is CADNQGGHTDTQYF. The CDR3 DNA is TGTGCGGACAATCAGGGTGGGCACACAGATACGCAGTATTTT.

There are a few counts of this clonotype. The genes are TRBV13 and TRBJ2-5; maybe TRBD2 (5 bases). Germline CDR1 is PRHDT and CDR2 is FYEKMQ (reference sequence). The length of the CDR3 is 17 residues. V was shortened by 2 bases and J by 0 bases, with 16 bases between the two germline ends. The CDR3 reads CASSLLGGPPYQETQYF. CDR3 nucleotide sequence: TGTGCCAGCAGCTTATTGGGCGGGCCGCCTTACCAAGAGACCCAGTACTTC. The complete variable domain, with remaining parts taken from reference TRBV13 and TRBJ2-5, reads AAGVIQSPRHLIKEKRETATLKCYPIPRHDTVYWYQQGPGQDPQFLISFYEKMQSDKGSIPDRFSAQQFSDYHSELNMSSLELGDSALYFCASSLLGGPPYQETQYFGPGTRLLVL.

Only a few counts were recorded for this clonotype. The CDR3, as DNA: TGTGCCACCGAACTCCTGAATGAGCAGTTCTTC. Amino acid sequence: CATELLNEQFF. J is TRBJ2-5 and V is TRBV24-1; D is unresolved. The J call may be faulty, since TRBJ2-1 better matches the DNA end. CDR1 is KGHDR and CDR2 is SFDVKD in the germline V gene. CDR3 length equals 11 residues.

The genes are TRBV28 and TRBJ1-2, with D perhaps matching TRBD1 (6 bases). The germline V gene encodes CDR1 MDHEN and CDR2 SYDVKM. Trimming took off 6 bases at V and 7 bases at J, with 15 bases between the two ends. The CDR3 is 13 amino acids. The CDR3 sequence: CASRKEGVRGYTF. DNA of the CDR3: TGTGCCAGCAGAAAAGAGGGGGTTCGTGGCTACACCTTC.

This clonotype was found a few times. The chain combines TRBV14 with TRBJ1-2; D call uncertain. Germline V CDR1 and CDR2: SGHDN, FVKESK. V was trimmed by 2 bases and J by 4 bases, leaving 11 bases between them. There are 14 residues in the CDR3. The CDR3 spells CASSQSLSPYGYTF. The CDR3 DNA reads TGTGCCAGCAGCCAATCATTGTCCCCCTATGGCTACACCTTC. The whole variable domain, filled in from reference TRBV14 and TRBJ1-2, reads EAGVTQFPSHSVIEKGQTVTLRCDPISGHDNLYWYRRVMGKEIKFLLHFVKESKQDESGMPNNRFLAERTGGTYSTLKVQPAELEDSGVYFCASSQSLSPYGYTFGSGTRLTVV.

J is TRBJ2-7 and V is TRBV19, with 10 positions matching TRBD2. J lost 2 bases, V lost 7 bases, and 5 bases had no gene match. CDR1 LNHDA and CDR2 SQIVND come from the germline V gene (reference sequence). This CDR3 contains 14 residues. CDR3 in DNA: TGTGCCAGTACGAGGACTAGCGGACCCTACGAGCAGTACTTC. Its protein product is CASTRTSGPYEQYF.

Comment on this clonotype: The germline gene is not matched at one end of the junction; a read error may be the cause. This chain joins TRBV20-1 and TRBJ2-5; 10 nucleotides line up with TRBD1. The J call is uncertain, as TRBJ2-1 better fits the DNA end. The CDR3 extends over 14 amino acids. Germline V gene data show CDR1 as DFQATT and CDR2 as SNEGSKA (reference sequence). The DNA for the CDR3 is TGCAGTGCCCTTGACAGGGGGCGTTACAATGGGCAGTTCTTC. Translation gives CSALDRGRYNGQFF.

This clonotype was seen a few times. The CDR3 nucleotides are TGTGCCAGCAGTCTACCGCCGCATAGCACAGATACGCAGTATTTT. Residues: CASSLPPHSTDTQYF. V and J are TRBV12-3 or TRBV12-4 and TRBJ2-3; D is unclear. Deletions cut 5 bases from V and 0 bases from J, with 12 bases between. This CDR3 is built from 15 residues.

A remark on this clonotype: This may be a read error, as it is one base from a much larger clone. V gene TRBV5-6 combines with J gene TRBJ2-6, with D possibly being TRBD1 (5 bases). Germline-derived CDR1 and CDR2 are SGHDT and YYEEEE. This CDR3 contains 17 residues. The CDR3: CASSLGSLSSGASVLTF. CDR3 nucleotide sequence: TGTGCCAGCAGCTTGGGATCCTTATCCTCTGGGGCCAGCGTCCTGACTTTC.

This sequence joins TRBV19 and TRBJ1-1; 7 bases fit TRBD1. Looked up from germline, CDR1 is LNHDA and CDR2 is SQIVND (reference sequence). The CDR3 has 14 amino acids. Trimming removed 2 bases from V and 5 bases from J; junction bases left unmatched: 5. CDR3 sequence reads: CASSISSRGTEAFF. DNA for the CDR3: TGTGCCAGTAGTATATCGAGCAGGGGGACTGAAGCTTTCTTT.

CDR3 nucleotide sequence: TGTGCCAGCAGCACCCGCCCCGGGACACCGAACACTGAAGCTTTCTTT. The encoded protein is CASSTRPGTPNTEAFF. The chain joins TRBV5-5 to TRBJ1-1, with a weak D call TRBD1 (6 bases). Germline values: CDR1 SGHKS, CDR2 YYEKEE (reference sequence). V was clipped by 4 bases and J by 1 base, with 17 bases between them. The CDR3 totals 16 residues. The variable domain in full, with the rest retrieved from reference TRBV5-5 and TRBJ1-1, is DAGVTQSPTHLIKTRGQQVTLRCSPISGHKSVSWYQQVLGQGPQFIFQYYEKEERGRGNFPDRFSARQFPNYSSELNVNALLLGDSALYLCASSTRPGTPNTEAFFGQGTRLTVV.

This clonotype was detected only a few times. The V gene is TRBV7-9, the J gene TRBJ2-1; D possibly corresponds to TRBD1 (5 bases). From germline, CDR1 is SEHNR and CDR2 FQNEAQ (reference sequence). With 1 base removed from V and 4 bases from J, the gap between germline ends came to 8 bases. This CDR3 has 14 amino acids. DNA for the CDR3: TGTGCCAGCAGCTTAGTACAGGCTTACAATGAGCAGTTCTTC. This sequence encodes CASSLVQAYNEQFF.

This sequence joins TRBV5-5 and TRBJ2-4; D uncertain. Trimming took 2 bases from V and 5 from J, leaving 20 bases between them. The CDR3 loop spans 17 amino acids. Germline CDR1 SGHKS, CDR2 YYEKEE (reference sequence). CDR3 loop: CASSLLRSLLEENIQYF. The CDR3 DNA reads as TGTGCCAGCAGCTTACTTCGCAGTCTCCTCGAAGAAAACATTCAGTACTTC.

This clonotype has just a few counts. This sequence may be a read error, since a much larger clone differs from it by one base. Given the absence of the conserved phenylalanine or tryptophan at the CDR3 end, a read error is likely. The chain recombines TRBV11-2 with TRBJ2-7; D call uncertain. This CDR3 has 13 amino acids. V was shortened by 4 bases and J by 3 bases, with 10 bases between the two germline ends. Germline lookup yields CDR1 SGHAT and CDR2 FQNNGV. The CDR3 DNA is TGTGCCAGCAGCTGGACCGACGGCTACGAGCAGTACCTC. Residues: CASSWTDGYEQYL.

This clonotype was counted a few times. The V call is TRBV2, the J call TRBJ2-3; D could derive from TRBD1 or TRBD2 (5 bases each). The V end lost 4 bases, the J end lost 4 bases, and 24 bases lay between the germline ends. Per germline, CDR1 SNHLY and CDR2 FYNNEI. This CDR3 spans 18 amino acids. The CDR3 loop is CASSAGSMGPSGPDTQYF. The DNA for the CDR3 is TGTGCCAGCAGTGCGGGATCCATGGGGCCCTCTGGCCCAGATACGCAGTATTTT.

This rearrangement joins TRBV7-9 to TRBJ1-4, with 9 bases matching TRBD1. The length of the CDR3 is 16 residues. Unmatched junction bases numbered 7, after V lost 0 bases and J lost 8 bases. Germline CDR1 is SEHNR and CDR2 is FQNEAQ (reference sequence). DNA of the CDR3: TGTGCCAGCAGCTTAGCCATGGGACAGGGTGACGAAAAACTGTTTTTT. This encodes CASSLAMGQGDEKLFF.

A single count supports this clonotype. This chain uses TRBV7-2 with TRBJ2-1, with TRBD2 matching 8 bases. This CDR3 is built from 16 residues. Losses at the gene ends were 4 bases for V and 8 bases for J; bases not matched to a gene: 13. Germline V gene sequence: CDR1 SGHTA, CDR2 FQGNSA. CDR3 in amino acids: CASSSKTGGPSHEQFF. CDR3 in DNA: TGTGCCAGCAGCTCCAAAACGGGGGGGCCTAGCCATGAGCAGTTCTTC.

The chain carries TRBV12-3 or TRBV12-4 and TRBJ1-3; TRBD1 agrees at 8 bases. The V and J ends lost 1 base and 3 bases, in that order; junction bases with no gene match: 2. The CDR3 is 15 amino acids. Written as DNA, the CDR3 is TGTGCCAGCAGTTTAGGAGGGACAGGTGGAAACACCATATATTTT. Amino acid sequence: CASSLGGTGGNTIYF.

V and J are TRBV5-1 and TRBJ1-1; 7 bases are shared with TRBD1. The CDR3 consists of 14 residues. With V trimmed by 3 bases and J by 4 bases, 6 bases remained unmatched. Germline CDR1 is SGHRS and CDR2 is YFSETQ. The CDR3 DNA follows: TGCGCCAGCAGCTCCTTCCCAGGGGGCACTGAAGCTTTCTTT. Translation gives CASSSFPGGTEAFF.

This clonotype was counted between two and nine times. The chain couples TRBV29-1 to TRBJ2-5; 7 bases line up with TRBD2. The end of the DNA fits TRBJ2-7 better, so the J call may be wrong. CDR3 length equals 15 residues. In germline, CDR1 is SQVTM, CDR2 ANQGSEA. For the CDR3, the DNA is TGCAGCGTTGAAGGGACTAGAGGAGGGGTCTACGAGCAGTACTTC. Amino acid sequence: CSVEGTRGGVYEQYF.

The rearrangement uses TRBV9 and TRBJ2-3; the D gene is possibly TRBD1 (5 bases). This CDR3 has 14 amino acids. The germline V gene encodes CDR1 SGDLS and CDR2 YYNGEE. The V end was cut by 2 bases, the J end by 4 bases, with 11 bases between. The CDR3 DNA sequence: TGTGCCAGCAGCGTTTTCAGGGTCGCAGATACGCAGTATTTT. Translation gives CASSVFRVADTQYF.

Comments on this clonotype: A much larger clonotype is one base distant, so this may be a read error. The V gene is TRBV7-9, the J gene TRBJ2-2; D possibly corresponds to TRBD2 (5 bases). The CDR3 is made up of 18 amino acids. Germline CDR1 SEHNR, CDR2 FQNEAQ (reference sequence). CDR3: CASSLVRIGSRNTGELLF. CDR3 sequence (DNA): TGTGCCAGCAGCTTAGTTCGGATTGGGAGTCGGAACACCGGGGAGCTGCTTTTT.

The CDR3 DNA sequence: TGTGCCAGCAGTACGAGGACTATTTCCCACGAGCAGTACGTC. Translated, it gives CASSTRTISHEQYV. The chain couples TRBV27 to TRBJ2-7, with D tentatively TRBD2 (6 bases). Trimming cost V 5 bases and J 5 bases, with 16 bases left between them. The CDR3 runs 14 residues. The germline gives CDR1 MNHEY, CDR2 SMNVEV (reference sequence).

The CDR3 protein is CASGPGQGGEKLFF. Here the CDR3 DNA reads TGTGCCAGCGGGCCGGGACAGGGGGGAGAAAAACTGTTTTTT. The rearrangement joins TRBV6-6 to TRBJ1-4; 11 bases fit TRBD1. The J segment lost 8 bases and the V segment lost 8 bases, leaving 7 bases of the junction unmatched. Germline-derived CDR1 and CDR2 are MNHNY and SVGAGI (reference sequence). The CDR3 is made up of 14 amino acids.

The chain combines TRBV6-6 with TRBJ2-3; 14 nucleotides line up with TRBD2. Looked up from germline, CDR1 is MNHNY and CDR2 is SVGAGI (reference sequence). V was pared by 4 bases and J by 6 bases, with 9 bases of the junction left unmatched. The length of the CDR3 is 17 residues. DNA of the CDR3: TGTGCCAGCAGTTCTCCAGGACTAGCGGGGGGATTGGATACGCAGTATTTT. It translates to CASSSPGLAGGLDTQYF.

This clonotype was detected only a few times. The gene calls are TRBV18 and TRBJ2-7, with 11 nucleotides matching TRBD2. The CDR3 loop spans 14 amino acids. V was clipped by 6 bases and J by 1 base; unmatched bases: 2. Germline assignment: CDR1 KGHSH and CDR2 LQKENI. The CDR3 DNA follows: TGTGCCAGCTCTCCTAGCGGGAGGTCCTACGAGCAGTACGTC. Encoded protein: CASSPSGRSYEQYV.

This clonotype has at least ten counts. V and J are TRBV24-1 and TRBJ2-3; D is perhaps TRBD1 or TRBD2 (5 bases each). The germline V and J ends were trimmed by 5 bases and 2 bases, with 16 bases remaining between them. This CDR3 comprises 16 residues. CDR1 and CDR2 from the germline V gene are KGHDR and SFDVKD. The CDR3 region has the DNA TGTGCCACCAGTGGAGGGGAAACTGGGATCACAGATACGCAGTATTTT. This encodes CATSGGETGITDTQYF.

In this sample, this clonotype turned up many times. This chain links TRBV7-9 with TRBJ1-2; D not resolved. Deletions cut 3 bases from V and 8 bases from J, with 10 bases between. The CDR3 consists of 12 residues. CDR1 is SEHNR, CDR2 FQNEAQ, per germline (reference sequence). This CDR3 is CASSFGDYGYTF. CDR3 bases: TGTGCCAGCAGCTTTGGAGATTACGGCTACACCTTC.